The text below deals with one T cell receptor (beta chain). Its antigen is unidentified. Sampled blood was obtained at baseline, cycle 4 day 1, and cycle 7 day 1. Produced via immunoSEQ multiplex PCR; TCRdb's table is partial and in-frame only. This sample has 60,000 to 75,000 clones, with around 90% found just once. These data are taken from a study of OX40 agonist ivuxolimab in advanced cancers. Findings and caveats of the study: Also present in some nonresponders was a low level of normalized T-cell clonal expansion.

CDR1 and CDR2 (germline): SGHVS, FNYEAQ. V gave up 4 bases and J gave up 1 base, with 8 bases separating them. The CDR3 contains 13 residues. The chain links TRBV7-6 to TRBJ2-7, with D unclear. The sequences come from CD4+ or CD8+ T cells sorted from blood, collected in a trial of the OX40 agonist ivuxolimab. This sequence was found in an adult with an advanced solid tumor such as melanoma, head and neck, liver or kidney cancer. Written as DNA, the CDR3 is TGTGCCAGCAGCTCCCCTTCGTCCTACGAGCAGTACTTC. It yields the protein CASSSPSSYEQYF. Full variable domain (missing parts from reference TRBV7-6 and TRBJ2-7): GAGVSQSPRYKVTKRGQDVALRCDPISGHVSLYWYRQALGQGPEFLTYFNYEAQQDKSGLPNDRFSAERPEGSISTLTIQRTEQRDSAMYRCASSSPSSYEQYFGPGTRLTVT.